What follows describes a single TCR beta chain. This sample stems from a study of CXCR3-negative and CXCR3-positive naive CD8 T cells. CDR3 length: 15 amino acids. The V gene's germline CDR1 is MNHEY and CDR2 SVGEGT. UMI-tagged TRB cDNA libraries were built via 5' RACE. Following a re-call of the 5' RACE reads, TCRdb has one entry per CDR3 protein and lacks DNA. Recorded for this sample: 70,000 to 100,000 distinct CDR3 sequences. The gene calls are TRBV6-2 or TRBV6-3 and TRBJ1-1; the TCRdb call, TRBD1, lacks DNA for checking. This sequence originates from a human donor in good health. Some clones in this sample may be carry-over from other donors' samples. Specimen: naive CXCR3- CD8+ T cells from blood. As for subset: CD45RO-CCR7+CD27+CD95- naive CD8+ T cells lacking CXCR3 (TNR3-). The CDR3 is CASSYLTGLNTEAFF.